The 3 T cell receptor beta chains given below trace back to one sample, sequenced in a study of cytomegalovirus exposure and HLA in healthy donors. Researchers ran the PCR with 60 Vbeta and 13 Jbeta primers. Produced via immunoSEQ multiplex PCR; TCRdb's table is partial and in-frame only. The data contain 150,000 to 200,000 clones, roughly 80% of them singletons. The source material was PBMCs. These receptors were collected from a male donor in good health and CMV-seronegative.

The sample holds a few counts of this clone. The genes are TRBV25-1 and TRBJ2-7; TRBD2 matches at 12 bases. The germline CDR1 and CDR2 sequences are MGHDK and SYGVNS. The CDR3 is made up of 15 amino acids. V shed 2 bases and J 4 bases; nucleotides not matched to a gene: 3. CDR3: CASSEGLAGRYEQYF. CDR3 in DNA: TGTGCCAGCAGTGAAGGACTAGCGGGGCGGTACGAGCAGTACTTC.

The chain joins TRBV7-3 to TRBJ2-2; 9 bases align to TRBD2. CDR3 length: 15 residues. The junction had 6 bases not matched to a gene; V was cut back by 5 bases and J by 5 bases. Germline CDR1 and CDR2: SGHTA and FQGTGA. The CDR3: CASSPSSGATGELFF. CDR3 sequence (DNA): TGTGCCAGCAGCCCCTCTAGCGGGGCGACCGGGGAGCTGTTTTTT.

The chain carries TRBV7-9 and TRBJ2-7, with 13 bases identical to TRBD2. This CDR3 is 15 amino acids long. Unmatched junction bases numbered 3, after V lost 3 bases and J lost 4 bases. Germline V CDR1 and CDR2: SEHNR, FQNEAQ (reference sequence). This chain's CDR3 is CASSFTSGRGYEQYF. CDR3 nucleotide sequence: TGTGCCAGCAGCTTTACTAGCGGGAGGGGATACGAGCAGTACTTC.